This T cell receptor (beta chain) was identified during a study of blood T cell repertoires in COVID-19. Overall study: The cDNA or gDNA used as material had been derived from T cells, B-cell-depleted T cells, or PBMCs.

Trimming took off 5 bases at V and 1 base at J, with 9 bases between the two ends. The CDR3 runs to 13 residues. Germline CDR1 is SGHAT and CDR2 is FQNNGV. Cohorts were determined from participant-reported clinical history. As originally analysed: Amplifying reference gene primers gave estimates of nucleated cell counts. The table came from immunoSEQ multiplex PCR; TCRdb's copy has only in-frame clones and leaves some out. V, J and clone size derive from that table, while D and trimming were established from the DNA sequence. This sample has about 220,000 clones, with more than 80% found just once. Sequenced: PBMCs or T cells enriched from blood (not recorded which). The chain has TRBV11-2 and TRBJ2-7; no clear D. This clonotype was obtained from a woman aged 40 to 49 with acute COVID-19. The CDR3 DNA sequence: TGTGCCAGCAGCCCGAGGTCTTCCTACGAGCAGTACGTC. As protein: CASSPRSSYEQYV.